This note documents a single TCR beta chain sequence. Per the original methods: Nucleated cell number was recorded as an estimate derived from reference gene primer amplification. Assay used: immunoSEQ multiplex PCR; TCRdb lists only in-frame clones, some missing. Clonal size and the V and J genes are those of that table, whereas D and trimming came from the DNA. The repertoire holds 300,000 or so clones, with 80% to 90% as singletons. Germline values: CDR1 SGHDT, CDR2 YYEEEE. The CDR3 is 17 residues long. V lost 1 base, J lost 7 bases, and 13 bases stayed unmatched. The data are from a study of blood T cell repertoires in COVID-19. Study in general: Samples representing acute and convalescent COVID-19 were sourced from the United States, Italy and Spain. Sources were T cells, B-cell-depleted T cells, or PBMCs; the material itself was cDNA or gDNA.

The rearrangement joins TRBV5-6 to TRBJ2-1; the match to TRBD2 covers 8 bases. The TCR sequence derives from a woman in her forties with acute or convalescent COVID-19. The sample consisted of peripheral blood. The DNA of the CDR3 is TGTGCCAGCAGCTTGCGTTGGGGCGGGAGGAGGGAGAATGAGCAGTTCTTC. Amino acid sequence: CASSLRWGGRRENEQFF.